This record covers a single T cell receptor (beta chain). Its antigen is unidentified. Indicated time point: blood at routine non-recurrence follow-up after resection. Unsorted tumor, nontumor lung tissue or cryopreserved PBMC supplied the whole RNA. This entry belongs to a study of spatial heterogeneity in lung cancer. The CDR3 has 13 amino acids. Trimming removed 4 bases from V and 12 bases from J, with 16 bases in between. The germline CDR1 and CDR2 sequences are SGHVS and FQNEAQ. Study conclusions and caveats: Compared with follow-up, resection was when ubiquitous expanded tumor TCRs appeared in blood more.

TCRdb recomputed calls from the 5' RACE reads with MiXCR, one row per CDR3 protein. This sample has under 150,000 distinct CDR3 sequences, with 9.5% to 15% found just once. The source of this sequence is a male donor with early-stage non-small cell lung cancer. The sample was PBMCs, taken at follow-up. This chain connects TRBV7-8 to TRBJ2-1; maybe TRBD1 (6 bases). The DNA for the CDR3 is TGTGCCAGCAGCTCCCGGACAGTATTATCGCAGTTCTTC. This sequence encodes CASSSRTVLSQFF.